This T cell receptor (beta chain) came from a study of cytomegalovirus exposure and HLA in healthy donors. V shed 5 bases and J 0 bases; nucleotides not matched to a gene: 5. CDR1 and CDR2 (germline): SEHNR, FQNEAQ (reference sequence). The CDR3 covers 15 residues. The PCR contained 60 Vbeta and 13 Jbeta primers. Generated by immunoSEQ multiplex PCR, the TCRdb table keeps only in-frame clones and is missing some. The repertoire has 150,000 to 200,000 clones, approximately 82% of them found once; the top ten carry roughly 2.1%. The rearrangement links TRBV7-9 to TRBJ2-3; 7 bases are a match to TRBD1. This sequence originates from a woman under 30 in good health and CMV-seropositive. The source material was PBMCs. The CDR3 DNA reads TGTGCCAGCAGCCCACAGGGGTTAAGCACAGATACGCAGTATTTT. Amino acid sequence: CASSPQGLSTDTQYF.